One sample yielded the 4 T cell receptor beta chains listed below, sequenced in a study of radiation and T cells in renal cell carcinoma. Libraries were prepared by immunoSEQ multiplex PCR; TCRdb keeps only in-frame clonotypes and omits some of them. The table lists some 76,000 clones, more than 75% of them singletons. Time point given: blood 2 weeks post-SBRT. Treatment indicated: 15 Gy SBRT to primary tumor, nephrectomy 4 weeks later. Specimen: blood, collected from a patient whose treatment included radiotherapy and nephrectomy. The receptors stem from a man between 60 and 70 years old with renal cell carcinoma.

The rearrangement joins TRBV5-1 to TRBJ1-1; no clear D gene. Germline-derived CDR1 and CDR2 are SGHRS and YFSETQ. Trimming left V 0 bases short and J 6 bases short, with 9 bases between. The CDR3 spans 13 residues. This CDR3 is CASSLEGFAEAFF. Here the CDR3 DNA reads TGCGCCAGCAGCTTGGAGGGCTTCGCTGAAGCTTTCTTT.

This chain connects TRBV11-3 to TRBJ2-7; 7 bases map to TRBD2. CDR1 and CDR2 from the germline V gene are SGHNT and YENEEA. The CDR3 sequence is 12 residues long. V shed 5 bases and J 4 bases; nucleotides not matched to a gene: 2. In DNA, the CDR3 is TGTGCCAGCAGCATGGGGGGGTACGAGCAGTACTTC. It specifies CASSMGGYEQYF.

V usage is TRBV29-1 and J usage is TRBJ2-7; no firm D call. CDR3 length: 13 amino acids. Germline V gene lookup returns CDR1 SQVTM and CDR2 ANQGSEA. The V end lost 7 bases, the J end lost 7 bases, and 20 bases lay between the germline ends. CDR3 nucleotide sequence: TGCAGCGCCCTTTCTGGGCCGGTAGGGGAGCAGTACTTC. This translates into CSALSGPVGEQYF.

The V gene is TRBV15, the J gene TRBJ1-1; TRBD1 matches 7 bases. This CDR3 spans 14 amino acids. After removal of 6 bases from V and 0 bases from J, the junction contained 4 bases not matched to a gene. Germline V CDR1 and CDR2: LNHNV, YYDKDF (reference sequence). CDR3 residues: CATSTGVVNTEAFF. The CDR3 nucleotides read TGTGCCACCAGTACAGGGGTGGTGAACACTGAAGCTTTCTTT. The whole variable domain, filled in from reference TRBV15 and TRBJ1-1, reads DAMVIQNPRYQVTQFGKPVTLSCSQTLNHNVMYWYQQKSSQAPKLLFHYYDKDFNNEADTPDNFQSRRPNTSFCFLDIRSPGLGDTAMYLCATSTGVVNTEAFFGQGTRLTVV.